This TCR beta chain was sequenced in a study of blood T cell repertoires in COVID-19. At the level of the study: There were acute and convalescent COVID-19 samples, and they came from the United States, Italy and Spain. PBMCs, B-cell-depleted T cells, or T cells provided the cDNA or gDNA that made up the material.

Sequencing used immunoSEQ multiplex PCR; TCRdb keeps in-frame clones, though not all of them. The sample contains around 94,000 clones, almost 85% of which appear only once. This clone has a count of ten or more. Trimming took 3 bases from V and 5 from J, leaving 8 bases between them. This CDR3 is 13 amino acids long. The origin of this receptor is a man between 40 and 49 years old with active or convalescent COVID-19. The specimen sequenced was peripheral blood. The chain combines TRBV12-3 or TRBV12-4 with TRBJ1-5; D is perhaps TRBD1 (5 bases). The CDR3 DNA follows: TGTGCCAGCAGTTTGGGGGGAGATCAGCCCCAGCATTTT. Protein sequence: CASSLGGDQPQHF.